This T cell receptor (beta chain) was retrieved from a study of blood T cell repertoires in COVID-19. Study-level information: PBMCs, B-cell-depleted T cells, or T cells were the source of the cDNA or gDNA that made up the material.

Germline CDR1 reads KGHDR; CDR2 reads SFDVKD. V gave up 9 bases and J gave up 7 bases, with 15 bases separating them. The CDR3 is 12 residues long. Ages ranged from about 18 to 89 years, with residence in more than 20 US areas. Clinical history as reported by participants underpinned cohort assignment. The assay was immunoSEQ multiplex PCR, and TCRdb's table has in-frame clones only and misses some. The top ten clones hold about 8.8% of a sample with nearly 200,000 clones, roughly nine tenths of them seen once. In this sample, this clone turned up a few times. The chain recombines TRBV24-1 with TRBJ2-7; D perhaps matches TRBD1 (6 bases). Sequenced sample: PBMCs or T cells enriched from blood (not recorded which). The origin of this receptor is a woman between 18 and 29 years old who had recovered from COVID-19. The CDR3 region has the DNA TGTGCCACCGGGGCGACCACAGGGGAGCAGTACTTC. Protein: CATGATTGEQYF.